This T cell receptor beta chain came from a study of early T cells in non-severe SARS-CoV-2 infection. Looking at the study overall: Sequencing of bulk RNA from unsorted whole blood was done, without chain pairing. Study-level findings and limits: Missing private and CD4 specificities, VDJdb matching favored anti-spike CD8 responses.

The TCR library protocol attached unique molecular identifiers to the individual cDNA molecules. Via MiXCR, TCRdb re-called the 5' RACE reads, giving one row per CDR3 protein. This sample has roughly 41,000 distinct CDR3 sequences, with 5% to 6.5% found just once. A remark on this clonotype: The target antigen is unknown. The DNA is omitted, as the CDR3 cannot be located on it reliably, and the CDR3 follows TCRdb's listing.

The CDR3 spans 15 amino acids, including both terminal residues. The clonotype originates from an adult who was a healthcare worker with PCR-confirmed SARS-CoV-2 infection or an uninfected control (not recorded which). This chain joins TRBV1 and TRBJ1-5; the table assigns TRBD1, which was not confirmed against the DNA. TRBV1 corresponds to a pseudogene. The source material was whole blood. The CDR3 sequence: CTSSQVGQGNQPQHF.